This T cell receptor (beta chain) was obtained from a study of shared clonotypes between healthy human individuals (TCRdb year 2020). General notes on the study: The cohort included three men and a couple of women between 18 and 49 years of age. The study deeply sequenced blood TCR repertoires of about 5 healthy adults to estimate repertoire size and the extent of clonotype sharing between individuals. Libraries were prepared and TCR repertoires were sequenced by different laboratories using diverse techniques, in order to increase sequencing depth and limit assay-specific biases. Between about 0.8 and 9.5 billion PBMCs per donor were obtained by leukapheresis. General findings and caveats noted by the study authors: Because the study included only a small number of donors, the genetic and exposure-history diversity represented was limited. Only blood was sampled, and tissue TCR repertoires likely differ from those in blood. Pairwise subsampling indicated that sequencing depth was expected to affect the degree of clonotype sharing among donors.

A word on this clone: The specificity of this receptor is unknown. It has no much larger one-base neighbor in the sample; base qualities were not kept.

The donors were healthy, HIV-negative adults who had no recently reported acute infections or vaccinations. All donors were Caucasian adults living in Nashville, Tennessee, USA. For unsorted samples, some 90 million PBMCs were counted, and genomic DNA was extracted using the QIAamp DNA Blood Mini kit. Blood was collected by leukapheresis, and PBMCs were isolated by Ficoll-Histopaque density gradient centrifugation and then cryopreserved in liquid nitrogen vapor phase. TCR CDR3 regions were amplified from genomic DNA by multiplex PCR using the deep immunoSEQ assay. Genomic DNA extracted from each cell subset was distributed evenly over all wells of several immunoSEQ 96-well plates, and each plate served as one replicate. For unsorted PBMC, around 330 ng genomic DNA, equal to roughly 32,000 T cell genomes, was loaded into each replicate PCR. Ten immunoSEQ deep assay plates were used to sequence the unsorted PBMC genomic DNA. Purified libraries were measured with a Qubit 3.0 fluorometer, size-checked on a Bioanalyzer 2100, and measured again with the KAPA Library Quantification kit. A separate single-read 150-cycle Illumina NextSeq 550 flow cell was used to sequence each immunoSEQ 96-well plate. Processing in the source paper ran as follows. Because the immunoSEQ output included only junctional sequences and no quality scores, the filtering could not be the same as the filtering used for full-length reads. To assign V/J genes and CDR3, sequences were annotated using PyIR, a Python wrapper for IgBLAST v1.9, with IMGT germline references. Reads with weak V/J assignments (E-value above 1e-6), missing CDR3, stop codons, out-of-frame junctions, or ambiguous translated residues were removed. V3J clonotypes were defined as sequences sharing an identical inferred V gene, J gene, and CDR3 amino acid sequence. Percentage overlap between repertoires was computed as shared unique clonotypes divided by the size of the smaller repertoire. Three approaches were used to assess repertoire richness: RTK rarefaction, the Chao1 estimator, and Recon v2.1 estimates of unobserved clonotypes. The source is immuneACCESS, and TCRdb retained only in-frame sequences with V and J called. Part of the clones is not carried over; for the studies checked, unresolved V genes explain less than half of this, and the remainder is unexplained. V and J calls plus clone size are reproduced from that table; the DNA served to infer D and trimming. The sample records roughly 500,000 clones, about four fifths of which are singletons. The top ten hold around 13% of the sample.

This TCR was sampled from a woman aged 40 to 49 in good health. Some clones in this sample may be carry-over from other donors' samples. The sequencing input was PBMCs.

The sequenced DNA is TGTGCCAGCAGTCCGAGGACGAGGGGAAACATTCAGTACTTC. It specifies CASSPRTRGNIQYF. This chain is built from TRBV7-9 and TRBJ2-4, with the D gene tentatively TRBD1 or TRBD2, based on 5 matching bases in each. Trimming at the junction amounts to 6 bases on V and 6 bases on J, and the germline ends lie 15 bases apart. CDR1 SEHNR and CDR2 FQNEAQ are derived from the germline V gene (reference sequence). From its cysteine to its phenylalanine, the CDR3 spans 14 amino acids. The kept DNA is CDR3 alone, 42 bases in frame from the first base.